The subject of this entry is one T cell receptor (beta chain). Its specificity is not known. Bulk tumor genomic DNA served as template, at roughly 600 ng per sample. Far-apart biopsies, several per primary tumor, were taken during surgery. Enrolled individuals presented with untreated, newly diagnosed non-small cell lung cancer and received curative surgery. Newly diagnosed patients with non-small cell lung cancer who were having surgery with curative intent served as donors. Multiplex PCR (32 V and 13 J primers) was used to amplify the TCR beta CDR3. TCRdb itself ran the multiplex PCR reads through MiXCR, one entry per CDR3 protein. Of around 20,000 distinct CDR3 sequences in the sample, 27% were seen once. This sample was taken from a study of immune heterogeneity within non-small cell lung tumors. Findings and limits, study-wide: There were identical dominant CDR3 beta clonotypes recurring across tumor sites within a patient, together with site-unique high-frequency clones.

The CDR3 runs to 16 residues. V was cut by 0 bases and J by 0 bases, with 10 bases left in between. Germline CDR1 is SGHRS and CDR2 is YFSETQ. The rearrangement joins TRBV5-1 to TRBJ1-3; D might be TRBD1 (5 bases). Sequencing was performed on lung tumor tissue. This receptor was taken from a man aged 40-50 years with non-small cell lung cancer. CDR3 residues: CASSLGGGGSGNTIYF. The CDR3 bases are TGCGCCAGCAGCTTGGGTGGCGGGGGCTCTGGAAACACCATATATTTT. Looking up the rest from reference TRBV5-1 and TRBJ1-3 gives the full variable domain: KAGVTQTPRYLIKTRGQQVTLSCSPISGHRSVSWYQQTPGQGLQFLFEYFSETQRNKGNFPGRFSGRQFSNSRSEMNVSTLELGDSALYLCASSLGGGGSGNTIYFGEGSWLTVV.